This T cell receptor beta chain was captured by sequencing in a study of T cells in localized non-small cell lung cancer. Study results and caveats: Median around 60 top-100 tumor clones were shared with paired adjacent lung. Tumor trailed uninvolved adjacent lung in T cell clonality, which peaked there.

V was clipped by 6 bases and J by 7 bases; unmatched bases: 16. The length of the CDR3 is 17 residues. Germline CDR1 and CDR2: SGHAT and FQDESV (reference sequence). Only in-frame clones appear in the TCRdb table, and some are missing; sequencing was by immunoSEQ multiplex PCR. The sample lists about 24,000 clones, 75% to 90% occurring once. In regard to this clone: Antigen unknown.

This TCR was sampled from a male donor older than 55 with stage II squamous cell lung carcinoma. The input for sequencing was peripheral blood, taken before any cancer treatment. The rearrangement links TRBV11-1 to TRBJ2-1; 9 bases agree with TRBD2. The CDR3 spells CASRGASGIRELNEQFF. Here the CDR3 DNA reads TGTGCCAGCAGAGGGGCTAGCGGGATTCGGGAGTTGAATGAGCAGTTCTTC.